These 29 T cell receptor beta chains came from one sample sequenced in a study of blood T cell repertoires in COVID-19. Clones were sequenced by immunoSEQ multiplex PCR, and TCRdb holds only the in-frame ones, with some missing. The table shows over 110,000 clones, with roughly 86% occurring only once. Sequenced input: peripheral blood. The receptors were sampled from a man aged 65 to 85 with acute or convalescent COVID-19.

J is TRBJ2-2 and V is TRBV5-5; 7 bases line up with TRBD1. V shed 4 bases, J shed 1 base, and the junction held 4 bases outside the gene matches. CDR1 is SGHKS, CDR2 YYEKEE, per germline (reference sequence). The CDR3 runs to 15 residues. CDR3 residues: CASSGRGLNTGELFF. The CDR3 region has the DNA TGTGCCAGCAGCGGCAGGGGGTTGAACACCGGGGAGCTGTTTTTT.

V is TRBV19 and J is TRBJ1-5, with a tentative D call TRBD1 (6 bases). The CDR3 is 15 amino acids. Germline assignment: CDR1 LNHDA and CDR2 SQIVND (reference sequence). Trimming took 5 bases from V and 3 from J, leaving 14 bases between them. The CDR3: CASSLGQGNNQPQHF. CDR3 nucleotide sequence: TGTGCCAGTAGTCTGGGCCAGGGGAACAATCAGCCCCAGCATTTT.

CDR3 protein: CASSTAGQGAGDTEAFF. In DNA form, the CDR3 reads TGTGCCAGCTCGACCGCCGGGCAGGGGGCAGGGGACACTGAAGCTTTCTTT. The chain combines TRBV5-4 with TRBJ1-1, with 8 nucleotides matching TRBD1. Germline V CDR1 and CDR2: SGHNT, YYREEE (reference sequence). CDR3 length equals 17 residues. After removal of 7 bases from V and 3 bases from J, the junction contained 17 bases not matched to a gene.

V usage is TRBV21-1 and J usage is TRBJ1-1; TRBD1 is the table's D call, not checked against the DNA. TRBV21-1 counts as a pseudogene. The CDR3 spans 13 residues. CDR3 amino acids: CASSGTANTEAFF. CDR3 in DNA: TGTGCCAGCAGCGGGACAGCGAACACTGAAGCTTTCTTT.

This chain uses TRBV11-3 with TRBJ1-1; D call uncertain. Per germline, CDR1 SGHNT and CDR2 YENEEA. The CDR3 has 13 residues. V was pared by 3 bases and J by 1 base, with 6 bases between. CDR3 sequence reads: CASSFAGNTEAFF. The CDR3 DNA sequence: TGTGCCAGCAGCTTTGCAGGGAACACTGAAGCTTTCTTT.

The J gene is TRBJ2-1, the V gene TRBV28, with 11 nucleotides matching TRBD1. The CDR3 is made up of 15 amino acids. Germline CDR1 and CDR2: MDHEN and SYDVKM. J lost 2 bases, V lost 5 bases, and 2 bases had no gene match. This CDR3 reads CASSPGQGAYNEQFF. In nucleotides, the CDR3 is TGTGCCAGCAGTCCGGGACAGGGGGCCTACAATGAGCAGTTCTTC.

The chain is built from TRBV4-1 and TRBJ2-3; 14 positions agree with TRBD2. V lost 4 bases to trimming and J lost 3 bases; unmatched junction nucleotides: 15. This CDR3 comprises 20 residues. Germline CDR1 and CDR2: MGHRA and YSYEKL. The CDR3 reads CASSPLGKTSGGAGTDTQYF. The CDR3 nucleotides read TGCGCCAGCAGCCCTCTTGGGAAGACTAGCGGGGGGGCCGGAACAGATACGCAGTATTTT.

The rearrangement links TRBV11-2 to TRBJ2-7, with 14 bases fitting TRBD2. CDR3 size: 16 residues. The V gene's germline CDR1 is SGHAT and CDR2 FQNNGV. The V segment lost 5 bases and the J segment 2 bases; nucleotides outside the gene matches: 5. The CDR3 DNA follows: TGTGCCAGCAGCCGGGGACTAGCGGGGGTGACCTACGAGCAGTACTTC. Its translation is CASSRGLAGVTYEQYF.

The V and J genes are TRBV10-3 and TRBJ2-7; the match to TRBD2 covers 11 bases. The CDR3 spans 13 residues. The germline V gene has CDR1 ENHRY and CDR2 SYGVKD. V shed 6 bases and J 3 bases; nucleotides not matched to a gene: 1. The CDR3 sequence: CAIRLAGGYEQYF. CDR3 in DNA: TGTGCCATCAGGCTAGCGGGGGGCTACGAGCAGTACTTC.

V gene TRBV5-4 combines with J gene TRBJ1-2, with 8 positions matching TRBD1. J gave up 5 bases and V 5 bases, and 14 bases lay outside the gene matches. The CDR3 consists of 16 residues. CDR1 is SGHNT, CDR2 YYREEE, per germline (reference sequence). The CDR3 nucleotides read TGTGCCAGCAGGCCTCATCCGGGACAGGAGAGTTATGGCTACACCTTC. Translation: CASRPHPGQESYGYTF.

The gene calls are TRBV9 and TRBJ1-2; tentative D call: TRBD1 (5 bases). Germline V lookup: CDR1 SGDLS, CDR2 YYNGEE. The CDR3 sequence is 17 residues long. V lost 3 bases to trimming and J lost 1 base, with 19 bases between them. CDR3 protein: CASSGFGGQTDNYGYTF. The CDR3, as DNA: TGTGCCAGCAGCGGCTTCGGTGGACAAACCGATAACTATGGCTACACCTTC.

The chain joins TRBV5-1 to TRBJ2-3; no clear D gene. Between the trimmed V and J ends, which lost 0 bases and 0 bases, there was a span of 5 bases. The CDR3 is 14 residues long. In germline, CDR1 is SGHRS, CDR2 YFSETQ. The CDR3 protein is CASSLGHSTDTQYF. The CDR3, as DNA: TGCGCCAGCAGCTTGGGACATAGCACAGATACGCAGTATTTT.

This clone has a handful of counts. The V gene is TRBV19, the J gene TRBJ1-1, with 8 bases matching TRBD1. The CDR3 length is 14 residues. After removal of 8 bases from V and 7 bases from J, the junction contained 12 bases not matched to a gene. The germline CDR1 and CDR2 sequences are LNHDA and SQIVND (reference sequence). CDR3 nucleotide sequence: TGTGCCAGTGTATACAGGGGGTTCGGTGGTGAAGCTTTCTTT. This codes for CASVYRGFGGEAFF.

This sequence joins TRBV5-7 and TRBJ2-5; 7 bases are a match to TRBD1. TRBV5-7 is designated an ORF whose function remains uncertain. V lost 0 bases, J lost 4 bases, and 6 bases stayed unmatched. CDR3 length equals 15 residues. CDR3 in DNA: TGTGCCAGCAGCTTGGCCGGGGACAGAGGAGAGACCCAGTACTTC. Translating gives CASSLAGDRGETQYF.

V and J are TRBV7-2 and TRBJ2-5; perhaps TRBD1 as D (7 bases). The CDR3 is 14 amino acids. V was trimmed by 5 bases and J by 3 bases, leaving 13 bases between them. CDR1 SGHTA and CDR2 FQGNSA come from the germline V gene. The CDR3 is CASSRGTVKETQYF. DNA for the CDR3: TGTGCCAGCAGCCGCGGGACAGTCAAAGAGACCCAGTACTTC. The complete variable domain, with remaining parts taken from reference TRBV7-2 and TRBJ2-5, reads GAGVSQSPSNKVTEKGKDVELRCDPISGHTALYWYRQSLGQGLEFLIYFQGNSAPDKSGLPSDRFSAERTGGSVSTLTIQRTQQEDSAVYLCASSRGTVKETQYFGPGTRLLVL.

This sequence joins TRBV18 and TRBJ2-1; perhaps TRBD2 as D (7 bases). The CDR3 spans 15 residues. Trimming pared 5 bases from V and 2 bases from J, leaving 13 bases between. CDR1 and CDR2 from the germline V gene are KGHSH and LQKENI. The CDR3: CASSSWEGAYNEQFF. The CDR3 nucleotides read TGTGCCAGCTCATCCTGGGAGGGGGCCTACAATGAGCAGTTCTTC.

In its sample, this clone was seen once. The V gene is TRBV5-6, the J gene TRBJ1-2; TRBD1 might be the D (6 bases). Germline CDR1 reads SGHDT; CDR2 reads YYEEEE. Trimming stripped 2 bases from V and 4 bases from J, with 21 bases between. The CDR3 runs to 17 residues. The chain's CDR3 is CASSFKDRPYSSYGYTF. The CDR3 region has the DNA TGTGCCAGCAGCTTTAAGGACAGACCCTACTCCTCCTATGGCTACACCTTC.

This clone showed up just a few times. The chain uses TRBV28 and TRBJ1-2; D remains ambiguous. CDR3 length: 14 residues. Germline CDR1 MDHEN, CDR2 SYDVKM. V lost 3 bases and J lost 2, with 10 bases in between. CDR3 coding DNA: TGTGCCAGCAGTTTCGAGCAGAGGAACTATGGCTACACCTTC. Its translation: CASSFEQRNYGYTF.

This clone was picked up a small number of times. The CDR3 protein is CSARDSTEAFF. The CDR3 DNA is TGCAGTGCAAGGGACAGCACTGAAGCTTTCTTT. V and J are TRBV20-1 and TRBJ1-1, with 7 positions matching TRBD1. Trimming took 6 bases from V and 4 from J; bases not matched to a gene: 2. Germline V gene sequence: CDR1 DFQATT, CDR2 SNEGSKA (reference sequence). CDR3 size: 11 residues.

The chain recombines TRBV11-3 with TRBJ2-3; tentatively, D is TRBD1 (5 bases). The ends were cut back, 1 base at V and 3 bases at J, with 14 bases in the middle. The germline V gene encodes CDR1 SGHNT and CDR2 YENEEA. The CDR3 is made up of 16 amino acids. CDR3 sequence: CASSLGRQSGTDTQYF. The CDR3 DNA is TGTGCCAGCAGCTTAGGGAGACAGAGTGGGACAGATACGCAGTATTTT.

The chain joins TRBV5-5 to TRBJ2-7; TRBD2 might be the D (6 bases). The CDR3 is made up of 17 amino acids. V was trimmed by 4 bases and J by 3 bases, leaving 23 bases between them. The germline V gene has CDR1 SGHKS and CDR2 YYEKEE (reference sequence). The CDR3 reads CASSPNPTGTGLYEQYF. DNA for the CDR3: TGTGCCAGCAGCCCTAACCCTACCGGGACGGGACTCTACGAGCAGTACTTC.

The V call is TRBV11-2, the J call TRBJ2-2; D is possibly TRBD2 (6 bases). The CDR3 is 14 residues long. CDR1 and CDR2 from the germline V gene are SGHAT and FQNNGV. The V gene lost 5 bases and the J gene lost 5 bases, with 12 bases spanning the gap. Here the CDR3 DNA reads TGTGCCAGCAGCGATCCGGGGGAAACCGGGGAGCTGTTTTTT. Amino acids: CASSDPGETGELFF. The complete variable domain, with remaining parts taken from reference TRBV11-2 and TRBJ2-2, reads EAGVAQSPRYKIIEKRQSVAFWCNPISGHATLYWYQQILGQGPKLLIQFQNNGVVDDSQLPKDRFSAERLKGVDSTLKIQPAKLEDSAVYLCASSDPGETGELFFGEGSRLTVL.

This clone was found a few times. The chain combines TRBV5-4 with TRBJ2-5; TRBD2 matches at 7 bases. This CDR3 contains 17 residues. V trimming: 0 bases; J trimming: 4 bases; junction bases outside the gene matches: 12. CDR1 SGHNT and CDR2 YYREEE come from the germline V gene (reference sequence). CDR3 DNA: TGTGCCAGCAGCTTGGGCGGGTTAGCGGGCATCGGAGAGACCCAGTACTTC. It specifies CASSLGGLAGIGETQYF.

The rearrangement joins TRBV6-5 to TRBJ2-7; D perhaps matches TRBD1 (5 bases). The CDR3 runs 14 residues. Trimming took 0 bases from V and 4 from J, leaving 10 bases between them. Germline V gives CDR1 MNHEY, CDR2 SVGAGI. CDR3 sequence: CASSYSQGMYEQYF. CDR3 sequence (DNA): TGTGCCAGCAGTTACTCTCAGGGAATGTACGAGCAGTACTTC.

The CDR3 sequence is CASSFFAGITGELFF. CDR3 DNA sequence: TGTGCCAGCAGCTTTTTCGCAGGGATCACCGGGGAGCTGTTTTTT. This chain joins TRBV5-4 and TRBJ2-2, with D perhaps matching TRBD1 (5 bases). V was shortened by 2 bases and J by 4 bases, with 12 bases between the two germline ends. This CDR3 has 15 residues. Germline V gene lookup returns CDR1 SGHNT and CDR2 YYREEE (reference sequence).

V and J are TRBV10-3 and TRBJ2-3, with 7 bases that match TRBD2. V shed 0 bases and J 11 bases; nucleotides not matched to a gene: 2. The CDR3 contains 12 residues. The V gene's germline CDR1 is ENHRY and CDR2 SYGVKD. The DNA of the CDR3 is TGTGCCATCAGTGAGTCTCTAGCGGAGCAGTATTTT. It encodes CAISESLAEQYF.

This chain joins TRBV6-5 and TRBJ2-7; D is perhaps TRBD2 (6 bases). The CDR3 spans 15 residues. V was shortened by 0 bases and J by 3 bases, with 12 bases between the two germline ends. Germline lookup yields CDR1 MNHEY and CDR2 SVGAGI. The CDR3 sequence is CASSYSPAGSYEQYF. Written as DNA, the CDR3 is TGTGCCAGCAGTTACTCTCCGGCGGGAAGCTACGAGCAGTACTTC.

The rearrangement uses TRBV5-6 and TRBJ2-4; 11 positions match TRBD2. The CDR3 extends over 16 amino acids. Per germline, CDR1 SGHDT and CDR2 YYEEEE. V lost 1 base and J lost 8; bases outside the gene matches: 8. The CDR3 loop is CASSLRTSGGPDIQYF. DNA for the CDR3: TGTGCCAGCAGCTTGAGAACTAGCGGGGGACCGGACATTCAGTACTTC.

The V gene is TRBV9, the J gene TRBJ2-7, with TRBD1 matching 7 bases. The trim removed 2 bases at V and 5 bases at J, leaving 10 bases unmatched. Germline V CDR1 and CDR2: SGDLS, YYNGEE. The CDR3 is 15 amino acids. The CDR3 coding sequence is TGTGCCAGCAGCGTGATCGTGACAGGGCGACACGAGCAGTACTTC. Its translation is CASSVIVTGRHEQYF.